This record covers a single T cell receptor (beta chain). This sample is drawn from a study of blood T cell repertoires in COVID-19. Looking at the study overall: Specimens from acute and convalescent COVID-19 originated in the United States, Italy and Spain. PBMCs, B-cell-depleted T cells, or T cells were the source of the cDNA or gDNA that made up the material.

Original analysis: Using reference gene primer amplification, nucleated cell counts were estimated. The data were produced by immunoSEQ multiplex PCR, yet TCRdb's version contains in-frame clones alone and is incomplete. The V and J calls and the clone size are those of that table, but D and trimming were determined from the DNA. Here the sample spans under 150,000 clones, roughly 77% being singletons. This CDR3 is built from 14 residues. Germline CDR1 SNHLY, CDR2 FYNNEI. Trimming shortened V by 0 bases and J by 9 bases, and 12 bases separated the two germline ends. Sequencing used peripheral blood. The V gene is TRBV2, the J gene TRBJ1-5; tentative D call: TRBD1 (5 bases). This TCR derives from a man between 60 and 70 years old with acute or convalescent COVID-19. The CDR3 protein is CASSEALGVGPQHF. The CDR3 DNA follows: TGTGCCAGCAGTGAAGCTTTAGGGGTTGGGCCCCAGCATTTT.